Below are 5 T cell receptor beta chains sequenced from a single sample in a study of tumor-infiltrating lymphocytes in primary liver carcinoma. From around 500 ng total RNA, TCR beta cDNA was generated with a primer in the constant region. Slightly modified ARM-PCR with three nested multiplex PCR rounds yielded TCR beta libraries. A C-beta reverse primer and TRBV1-TRBV30 forward primers served in each of the first two PCR rounds, at roughly 10 cycles apiece. In TCRdb, the multiplex PCR reads were re-called with MiXCR into one record per CDR3 protein. The repertoire holds 310,000 or so distinct CDR3 sequences, with 58% as singletons. In addition to blood RNA drawn from unsorted whole blood, germline DNA was extracted. The specimen was peripheral blood. Source of these receptors: a woman in her 30s with primary liver carcinoma and hepatitis B virus infection.

Concerning this clonotype: At one end, the junction sequence differs from germline, possibly due to a read error. The chain is built from TRBV19 and TRBJ2-4; a possible D gene is TRBD1 (5 bases). The CDR3 sequence is 16 residues long. The germline gives CDR1 LNHDA, CDR2 SQIVND (reference sequence). This chain's CDR3 is CATETRGVRGSNIQCF. The CDR3 bases are TGTGCCACAGAAACAAGAGGTGTTAGGGGATCGAACATTCAGTGCTTC.

The V and J genes are TRBV12-3 or TRBV12-4 and TRBJ1-4, with no clear D. The CDR3 has 15 amino acids. Trimming left V 4 bases short and J 0 bases short, with 9 bases between. DNA of the CDR3: TGTGCCAGCAGTTGGGCCGGGACAACTAATGAAAAACTGTTTTTT. Its translation: CASSWAGTTNEKLFF.

Comments on this clonotype: The junction does not match germline at one end; this may be a read error. The V and J genes are TRBV11-2 and TRBJ2-3; D perhaps matches TRBD1 (5 bases). This CDR3 is 15 amino acids long. The germline V gene encodes CDR1 SGHAT and CDR2 FQNNGV. The CDR3 spells CASSPINLYTGTQYF. In nucleotides, the CDR3 is TGTGCCAGCAGCCCGATCAACCTTTATACAGGTACGCAGTATTTT.

Details on this clonotype: This may come from a read error, since a much larger clone is one base off. The chain uses TRBV29-1 and TRBJ2-7; 8 nucleotides match TRBD1. Germline V gives CDR1 SQVTM, CDR2 ANQGSEA. The CDR3 loop spans 15 amino acids. This CDR3 reads CSVEGNRGVSYEHYF. In nucleotides, the CDR3 is TGCAGCGTCGAGGGGAACAGGGGGGTATCCTACGAGCACTACTTC.

This clonotype was counted between two and nine times. The rearrangement joins TRBV5-6 to TRBJ1-6; no clear D gene. Trimming stripped 3 bases from V and 0 bases from J, with 10 bases between. Germline V gene sequence: CDR1 SGHDT, CDR2 YYEEEE. This CDR3 contains 16 residues. CDR3 DNA: TGTGCCAGCAGCTACAGCGGGGACTCCTATAATTCACCCCTCCACTTT. This codes for CASSYSGDSYNSPLHF.